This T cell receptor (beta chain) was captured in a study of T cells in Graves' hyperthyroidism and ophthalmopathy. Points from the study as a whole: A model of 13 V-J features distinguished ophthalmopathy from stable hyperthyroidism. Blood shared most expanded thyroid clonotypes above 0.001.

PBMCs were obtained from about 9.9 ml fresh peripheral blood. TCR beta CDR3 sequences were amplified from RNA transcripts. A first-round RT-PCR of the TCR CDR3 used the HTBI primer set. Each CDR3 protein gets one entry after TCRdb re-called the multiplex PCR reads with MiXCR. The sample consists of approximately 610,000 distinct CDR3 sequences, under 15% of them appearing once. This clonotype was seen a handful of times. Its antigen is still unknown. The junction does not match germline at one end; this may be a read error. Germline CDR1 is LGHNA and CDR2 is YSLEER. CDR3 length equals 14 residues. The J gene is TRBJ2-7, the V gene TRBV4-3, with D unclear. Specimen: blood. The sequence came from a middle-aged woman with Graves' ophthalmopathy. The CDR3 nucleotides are TGCGCCAGCAGCCAAGCGGCAGCTCCCTACGAGCAGTGCTTC. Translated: CASSQAAAPYEQCF.